The 21 T cell receptor beta chains presented below share a single source sample, sequenced in a study of T cell responses to AZD1222 COVID-19 vaccine. Sequencing was performed with immunoSEQ multiplex PCR; in TCRdb, only in-frame clones are kept and a portion is missing. The data contain fewer than 200,000 clones, approximately 90% of them seen just once; the ten biggest clones take up 0.85% to 1.2%. Specimen: peripheral blood, collected 28 days after the second AZD1222 dose. The receptors were sampled from an adult who received the AZD1222 COVID-19 vaccine.

The chain combines TRBV5-1 with TRBJ1-1; possible D gene TRBD1, 6 bases. Germline assignment: CDR1 SGHRS and CDR2 YFSETQ. CDR3 size: 14 residues. V lost 4 bases and J 0 bases, leaving 10 bases between the germline ends. CDR3: CASSGDTVNTEAFF. The CDR3 DNA is TGCGCCAGCAGCGGGGACACGGTGAACACTGAAGCTTTCTTT.

The chain couples TRBV5-1 to TRBJ1-1; TRBD1 agrees at 11 bases. The CDR3 is 16 residues long. Germline CDR1 is SGHRS and CDR2 is YFSETQ. The V segment lost 4 bases and the J segment 5 bases; nucleotides outside the gene matches: 10. This CDR3 reads CASSLGTGGSRTEAFF. The CDR3 nucleotides are TGCGCCAGCAGCCTCGGGACAGGGGGGAGTCGGACTGAAGCTTTCTTT.

J is TRBJ2-7 and V is TRBV5-1; 7 positions agree with TRBD1. The V and J ends lost 2 bases and 0 bases, in that order; junction bases with no gene match: 2. Looked up from germline, CDR1 is SGHRS and CDR2 is YFSETQ. This CDR3 is 14 amino acids long. The CDR3 sequence is CASSFWTGSYEQYF. CDR3 nucleotide sequence: TGCGCCAGCAGCTTCTGGACAGGCTCCTACGAGCAGTACTTC.

This rearrangement joins TRBV12-3 or TRBV12-4 to TRBJ1-6; D gene uncertain. Trimming left V 3 bases short and J 10 bases short, with 4 bases between. The CDR3 is 11 residues long. The CDR3 nucleotides are TGTGCCAGCAGTTTTGGGTCACCCCTCCACTTT. Its protein is CASSFGSPLHF.

The chain combines TRBV6-5 with TRBJ1-2, with 8 bases lining up with TRBD1. Germline V gene sequence: CDR1 MNHEY, CDR2 SVGAGI. The CDR3 runs to 13 residues. Trimming took 5 bases from V and 2 from J; bases not matched to a gene: 1. The CDR3: CASSRTGNYGYTF. The CDR3 DNA is TGTGCCAGCAGTCGGACAGGGAACTATGGCTACACCTTC.

The J gene is TRBJ2-7, the V gene TRBV9; TRBD1 agrees at 8 bases. The CDR3 is 14 amino acids. Germline assignment: CDR1 SGDLS and CDR2 YYNGEE. V was pared by 1 base and J by 0 bases, with 0 bases of the junction left unmatched. CDR3 coding DNA: TGTGCCAGCAGCGTAACAGGGGGCTCCTACGAGCAGTACTTC. Protein sequence: CASSVTGGSYEQYF.

The genes are TRBV30 and TRBJ2-7, with D hard to call. The germline V and J ends were trimmed by 3 bases and 3 bases, with 12 bases remaining between them. The CDR3 contains 13 residues. In germline, CDR1 is GTSNPN, CDR2 SVGIG (reference sequence). CDR3 sequence (DNA): TGTGCCTGGAGCGTTTCTATGAGCTACGAGCAGTACTTC. It is translated as CAWSVSMSYEQYF.

The chain joins TRBV11-3 to TRBJ2-2; D remains unclear. CDR1 and CDR2 (germline): SGHNT, YENEEA. The CDR3 runs 14 residues. Trimming left V 3 bases short and J 0 bases short, with 5 bases between. CDR3 loop: CASSLGPNTGELFF. The CDR3 DNA is TGTGCCAGCAGCTTGGGCCCGAACACCGGGGAGCTGTTTTTT. Full variable domain (outside the CDR3, taken from reference TRBV11-3 and TRBJ2-2): EAGVVQSPRYKIIEKKQPVAFWCNPISGHNTLYWYLQNLGQGPELLIRYENEEAVDDSQLPKDRFSAERLKGVDSTLKIQPAELGDSAVYLCASSLGPNTGELFFGEGSRLTVL.

The J gene is TRBJ1-4, the V gene TRBV5-1; D may be TRBD1 (6 bases). Between the trimmed V and J ends, which lost 4 bases and 5 bases, there was a span of 15 bases. The CDR3 loop spans 15 amino acids. Germline lookup yields CDR1 SGHRS and CDR2 YFSETQ. The CDR3 sequence: CASSRRRGTNEKLFF. The CDR3 DNA reads as TGCGCCAGCAGCCGCAGGCGGGGGACAAATGAAAAACTGTTTTTT.

This chain joins TRBV5-6 and TRBJ1-2; TRBD1 matches 8 bases. The germline V gene encodes CDR1 SGHDT and CDR2 YYEEEE. The CDR3 covers 15 residues. After removal of 2 bases from V and 4 bases from J, the junction contained 7 bases not matched to a gene. Written as DNA, the CDR3 is TGTGCCAGCAGCTTCCCGGGACAGGCTCTCTATGGCTACACCTTC. Translation gives CASSFPGQALYGYTF.

The chain carries TRBV9 and TRBJ2-7; D is unresolved. Trimming pared 4 bases from V and 1 base from J, leaving 12 bases between. In germline, CDR1 is SGDLS, CDR2 YYNGEE. This CDR3 is built from 14 residues. The CDR3 DNA sequence: TGTGCCAGCAGCCCAAGATGGCTATCCTACGAGCAGTACTTC. This encodes CASSPRWLSYEQYF.

This clone was recorded a few times. V and J are TRBV2 and TRBJ1-2; perhaps TRBD1 as D (5 bases). In germline, CDR1 is SNHLY, CDR2 FYNNEI. V dropped 3 bases and J dropped 3 bases, with 11 bases sitting between them. The CDR3 loop spans 14 amino acids. The CDR3 DNA reads as TGTGCCAGCAGTGACGGGATGGGGGACTATGGCTACACCTTC. As protein: CASSDGMGDYGYTF.

The chain employs TRBV7-9 and TRBJ1-3; 9 bases agree with TRBD1. Unmatched junction bases numbered 5, after V lost 3 bases and J lost 2 bases. This CDR3 region has 16 residues. Per germline, CDR1 SEHNR and CDR2 FQNEAQ (reference sequence). CDR3 protein: CASSFRTGGPGNTIYF. As DNA, the CDR3 is TGTGCCAGCAGCTTCCGAACAGGGGGCCCTGGAAACACCATATATTTT.

CDR3 bases: TGTGCCAGCAGGCTCGGGGGACGGAACACGCAGTATTTT. This encodes CASRLGGRNTQYF. J is TRBJ2-3 and V is TRBV27; a possible D gene is TRBD2 (6 bases). Between the trimmed V and J ends, which lost 6 bases and 9 bases, there was a span of 16 bases. CDR3 length equals 13 residues. Germline CDR1 MNHEY, CDR2 SMNVEV (reference sequence).

This clone was seen only once. The chain joins TRBV25-1 to TRBJ1-1; D not resolved. The CDR3 has 15 amino acids. In germline, CDR1 is MGHDK, CDR2 SYGVNS. V was shortened by 0 bases and J by 5 bases, with 13 bases between the two germline ends. The CDR3 coding sequence is TGTGCCAGCAGTGAATATGGCGACCTCAGGACTGAAGCTTTCTTT. Translation gives CASSEYGDLRTEAFF.

This clone turned up a few times. The V call is TRBV5-1, the J call TRBJ1-1; D gene ambiguous. Germline-derived CDR1 and CDR2 are SGHRS and YFSETQ. The V end lost 1 base, the J end lost 0 bases, and 7 bases lay between the germline ends. The CDR3 has 14 residues. The CDR3 sequence: CASSLYSMNTEAFF. The DNA of the CDR3 is TGCGCCAGCAGCTTGTACAGCATGAACACTGAAGCTTTCTTT. Combining the CDR3 with reference TRBV5-1 and TRBJ1-1 gives the whole variable domain KAGVTQTPRYLIKTRGQQVTLSCSPISGHRSVSWYQQTPGQGLQFLFEYFSETQRNKGNFPGRFSGRQFSNSRSEMNVSTLELGDSALYLCASSLYSMNTEAFFGQGTRLTVV.

The chain uses TRBV10-1 and TRBJ1-5; D is undetermined. V was cut by 3 bases and J by 7 bases, with 10 bases left in between. Germline V gene sequence: CDR1 WNHNN, CDR2 SYGVQD (reference sequence). The CDR3 length is 13 residues. DNA for the CDR3: TGCGCCAGCAGTGAAGTGGCAGGCCAGCCCCAGCATTTT. Protein product: CASSEVAGQPQHF.

The count of this clone is one. V usage is TRBV5-4 and J usage is TRBJ2-1, with 8 bases matching TRBD1. From germline, CDR1 is SGHNT and CDR2 YYREEE (reference sequence). J was trimmed by 5 bases and V by 1 base; bases with no gene match: 5. The CDR3 has 15 amino acids. The CDR3 spells CASSLRTGRDNEQFF. The CDR3 nucleotides are TGTGCCAGCAGCTTGCGGACAGGGCGCGACAATGAGCAGTTCTTC.

The gene calls are TRBV19 and TRBJ1-3; possibly TRBD1 for D (6 bases). Germline CDR1 LNHDA, CDR2 SQIVND (reference sequence). V was shortened by 6 bases and J by 3 bases, with 12 bases between the two germline ends. The CDR3 is 14 residues long. The CDR3 is CASSSQGSGNTIYF. DNA for the CDR3: TGTGCCAGTAGCTCACAGGGAAGTGGAAACACCATATATTTT.

V and J are TRBV5-1 and TRBJ2-7; D is unresolved. CDR1 SGHRS and CDR2 YFSETQ come from the germline V gene. The CDR3 covers 13 residues. V was shortened by 0 bases and J by 2 bases, with 6 bases between the two germline ends. The CDR3 loop is CASSLALTYEQYF. As DNA, the CDR3 is TGCGCCAGCAGCTTGGCCTTGACCTACGAGCAGTACTTC.

This clone occurred a few times. The V and J genes are TRBV6-1 and TRBJ1-2; D is possibly TRBD1 (5 bases). The CDR3 length is 15 residues. V gave up 3 bases and J gave up 1 base, with 12 bases separating them. Germline CDR1 reads MNHNS; CDR2 reads SASEGT. CDR3 region: CASSEKGNGNYGYTF. CDR3 nucleotide sequence: TGTGCCAGCAGTGAGAAGGGGAACGGTAACTATGGCTACACCTTC.